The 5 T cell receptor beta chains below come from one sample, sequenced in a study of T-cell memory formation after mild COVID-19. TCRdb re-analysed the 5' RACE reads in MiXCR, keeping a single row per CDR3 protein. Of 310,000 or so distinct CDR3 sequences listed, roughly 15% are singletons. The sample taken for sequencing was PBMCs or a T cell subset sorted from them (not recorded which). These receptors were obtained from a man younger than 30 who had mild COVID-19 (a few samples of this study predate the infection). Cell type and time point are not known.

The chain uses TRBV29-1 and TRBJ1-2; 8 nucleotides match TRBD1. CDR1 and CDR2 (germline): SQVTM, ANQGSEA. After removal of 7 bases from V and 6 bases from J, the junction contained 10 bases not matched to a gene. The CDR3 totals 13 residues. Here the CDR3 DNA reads TGCAGCGGGCCCCTGACAGGGGAGGATGGCTACACCTTC. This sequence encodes CSGPLTGEDGYTF.

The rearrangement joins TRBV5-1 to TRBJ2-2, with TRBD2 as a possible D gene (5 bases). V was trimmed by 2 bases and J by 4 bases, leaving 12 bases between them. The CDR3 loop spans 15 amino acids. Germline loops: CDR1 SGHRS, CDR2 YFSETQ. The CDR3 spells CASSFRARATGELFF. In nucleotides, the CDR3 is TGCGCCAGCAGCTTCCGGGCGCGGGCCACCGGGGAGCTGTTTTTT.

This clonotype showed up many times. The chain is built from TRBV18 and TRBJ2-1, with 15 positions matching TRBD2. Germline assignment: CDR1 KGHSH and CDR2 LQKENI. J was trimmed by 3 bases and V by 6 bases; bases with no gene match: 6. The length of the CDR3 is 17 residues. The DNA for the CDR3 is TGTGCCAGCTCTCGGACTAGCGGGGGGGCCATCTACAATGAGCAGTTCTTC. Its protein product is CASSRTSGGAIYNEQFF.

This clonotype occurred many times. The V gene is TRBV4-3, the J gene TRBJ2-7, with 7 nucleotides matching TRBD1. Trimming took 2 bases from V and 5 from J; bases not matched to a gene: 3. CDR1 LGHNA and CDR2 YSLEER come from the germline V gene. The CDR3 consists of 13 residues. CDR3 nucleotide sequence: TGCGCCAGCAGCCAACTGACAGGGAACGAGCAGTACTTC. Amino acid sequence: CASSQLTGNEQYF.

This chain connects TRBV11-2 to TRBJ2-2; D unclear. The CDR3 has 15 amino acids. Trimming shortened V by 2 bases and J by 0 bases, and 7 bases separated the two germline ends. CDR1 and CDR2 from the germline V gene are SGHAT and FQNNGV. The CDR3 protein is CASSLRPANTGELFF. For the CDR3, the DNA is TGTGCCAGCAGCTTAAGACCCGCGAACACCGGGGAGCTGTTTTTT.